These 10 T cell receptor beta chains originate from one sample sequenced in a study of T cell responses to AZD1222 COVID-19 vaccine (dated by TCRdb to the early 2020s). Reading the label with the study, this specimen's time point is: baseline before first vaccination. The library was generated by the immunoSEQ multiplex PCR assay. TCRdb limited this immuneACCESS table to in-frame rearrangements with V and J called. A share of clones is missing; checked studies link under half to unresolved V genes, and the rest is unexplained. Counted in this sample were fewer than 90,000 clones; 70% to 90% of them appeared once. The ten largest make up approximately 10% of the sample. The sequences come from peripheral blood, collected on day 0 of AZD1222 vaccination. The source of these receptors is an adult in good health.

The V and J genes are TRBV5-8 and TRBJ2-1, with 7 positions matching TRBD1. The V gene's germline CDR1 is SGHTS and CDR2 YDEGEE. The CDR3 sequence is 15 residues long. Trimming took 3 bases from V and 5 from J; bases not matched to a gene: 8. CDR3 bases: TGTGCCAGCAGCTGGGAAAGGGGACAGAACAATGAGCAGTTCTTC. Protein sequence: CASSWERGQNNEQFF.

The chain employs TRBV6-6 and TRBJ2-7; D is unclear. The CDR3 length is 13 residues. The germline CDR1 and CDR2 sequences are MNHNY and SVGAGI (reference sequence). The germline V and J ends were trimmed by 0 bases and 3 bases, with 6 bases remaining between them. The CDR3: CASSYSEFYEQYV. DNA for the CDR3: TGTGCCAGCAGTTACTCGGAGTTCTACGAGCAGTACGTC.

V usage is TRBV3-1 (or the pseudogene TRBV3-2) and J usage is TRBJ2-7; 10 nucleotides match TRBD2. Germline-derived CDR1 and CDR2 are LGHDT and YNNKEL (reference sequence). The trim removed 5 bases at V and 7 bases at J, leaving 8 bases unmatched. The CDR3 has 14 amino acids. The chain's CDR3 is CASSTQAGGYEQYF. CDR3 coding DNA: TGTGCCAGCAGCACCCAAGCGGGAGGGTATGAGCAGTACTTC.

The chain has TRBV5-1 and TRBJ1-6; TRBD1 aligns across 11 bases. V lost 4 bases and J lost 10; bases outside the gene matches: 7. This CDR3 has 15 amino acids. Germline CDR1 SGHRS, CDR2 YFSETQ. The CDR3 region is CASSLRDRGSSPLHF. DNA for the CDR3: TGCGCCAGCAGCCTCCGGGACAGGGGGTCCTCACCCCTCCACTTT.

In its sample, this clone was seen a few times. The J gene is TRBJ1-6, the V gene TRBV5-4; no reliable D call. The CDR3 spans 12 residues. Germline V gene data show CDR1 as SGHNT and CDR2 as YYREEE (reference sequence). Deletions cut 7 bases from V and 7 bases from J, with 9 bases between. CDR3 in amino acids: CASAQLNSPLHF. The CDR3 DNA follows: TGTGCCAGCGCCCAGCTAAATTCACCCCTCCACTTT. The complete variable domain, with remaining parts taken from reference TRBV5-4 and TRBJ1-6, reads ETGVTQSPTHLIKTRGQQVTLRCSSQSGHNTVSWYQQALGQGPQFIFQYYREEENGRGNFPPRFSGLQFPNYSSELNVNALELDDSALYLCASAQLNSPLHFGNGTRLTVT.

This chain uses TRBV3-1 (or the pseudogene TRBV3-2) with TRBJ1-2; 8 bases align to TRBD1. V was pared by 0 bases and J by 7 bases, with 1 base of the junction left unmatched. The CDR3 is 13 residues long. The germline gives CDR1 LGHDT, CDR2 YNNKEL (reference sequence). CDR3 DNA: TGTGCCAGCAGCCAAGACAGGGGGCCTGGCTACACCTTC. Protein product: CASSQDRGPGYTF.

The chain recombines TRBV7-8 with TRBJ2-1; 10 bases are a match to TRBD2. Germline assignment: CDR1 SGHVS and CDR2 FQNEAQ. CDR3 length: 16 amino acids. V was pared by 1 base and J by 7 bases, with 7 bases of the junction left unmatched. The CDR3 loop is CASSLVVPSGGNEQFF. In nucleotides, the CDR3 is TGTGCCAGCAGCTTAGTAGTGCCTAGCGGGGGAAATGAGCAGTTCTTC.

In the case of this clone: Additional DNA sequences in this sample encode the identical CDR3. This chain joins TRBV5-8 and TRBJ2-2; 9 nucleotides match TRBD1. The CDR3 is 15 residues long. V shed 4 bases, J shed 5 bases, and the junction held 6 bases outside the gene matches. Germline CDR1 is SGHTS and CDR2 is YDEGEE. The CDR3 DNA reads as TGTGCCAGCAGCCCCGGACAGGGGTTTACCGGGGAGCTGTTTTTT. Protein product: CASSPGQGFTGELFF. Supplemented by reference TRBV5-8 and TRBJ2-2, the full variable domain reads EAGVTQSPTHLIKTRGQQATLRCSPISGHTSVYWYQQALGLGLQFLLWYDEGEERNRGNFPPRFSGRQFPNYSSELNVNALELEDSALYLCASSPGQGFTGELFFGEGSRLTVL.

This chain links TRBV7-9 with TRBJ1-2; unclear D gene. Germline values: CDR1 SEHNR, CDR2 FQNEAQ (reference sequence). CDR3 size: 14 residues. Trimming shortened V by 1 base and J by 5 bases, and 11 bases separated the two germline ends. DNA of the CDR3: TGTGCCAGCAGCTTAGACGGCTCCTCATATGGCTACACCTTC. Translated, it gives CASSLDGSSYGYTF.

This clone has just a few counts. CDR3: CASSVWGFTEAFF. DNA of the CDR3: TGTGCCAGCAGCGTATGGGGGTTTACTGAAGCTTTCTTT. The V call is TRBV9, the J call TRBJ1-1; D perhaps matches TRBD1 (5 bases). The V end was cut by 1 base, the J end by 5 bases, with 9 bases between. CDR1 is SGDLS, CDR2 YYNGEE, per germline. The CDR3 totals 13 residues.